The entry below gives a single T cell receptor (beta chain) sequence along with its context. The antigen remains unidentified. V was pared by 5 bases and J by 4 bases, with 9 bases of the junction left unmatched. CDR1 SEHNR and CDR2 FQNEAQ come from the germline V gene (reference sequence). This CDR3 comprises 15 residues. This record comes from a study of shared clonotypes between healthy human individuals. At the level of the study: Researchers assigned three CD4 naive, three CD4 memory, two CD8 naive and one CD8 memory plate to each donor.

Positively selected for CCR7, the CD45RO-negative cells used as naive CD8 cells excluded terminally differentiated effector memory CD45RA+ cells. Study conclusions and caveats: Naive subsets, compared against memory subsets, generally had larger estimated richness values. Approximately 4.9% of naive CD4 clonotypes were shared across a few donors.

Under the authors' procedure: Filtering differed for immunoSEQ, which gave only junction sequences without quality scores. Assay used: immunoSEQ multiplex PCR; TCRdb lists only in-frame clones, some missing. D and trimming were read from the DNA, whereas the V and J calls and clone size are those reported in that table. Among about 1,900,000 clones listed, approximately 94% were seen once. The sequence was obtained from a man between 18 and 29 years old in good health. The chain carries TRBV7-9 and TRBJ2-7, with 9 bases fitting TRBD2. The sample consisted of naive CD8+ T cells sorted from blood. CDR3 residues: CASSKGRGGAYEQYF. The CDR3, as DNA: TGTGCCAGCAGCAAGGGCCGCGGGGGGGCGTACGAGCAGTACTTC.